The present entry profiles one TCR beta chain with its context. This record belongs to a study of T cell responses to AZD1222 COVID-19 vaccine. Unmatched junction bases numbered 2, after V lost 5 bases and J lost 2 bases. The germline gives CDR1 LNHDA, CDR2 SQIVND (reference sequence). This CDR3 comprises 16 residues. The data were produced by immunoSEQ multiplex PCR, yet TCRdb's version contains in-frame clones alone and is incomplete. Altogether about 160,000 clones are present, under 95% being singletons, with the ten largest covering around 4%. The chain recombines TRBV19 with TRBJ2-6, with 11 bases that match TRBD1. This receptor was taken from an adult in good health. This material consisted of peripheral blood, taken on day 0 of MenACWY control vaccination. The CDR3 coding sequence is TGTGCCAGTAGTTCGGACAGGGGGCCTGGGGCCAACGTCCTGACTTTC. It yields the protein CASSSDRGPGANVLTF.